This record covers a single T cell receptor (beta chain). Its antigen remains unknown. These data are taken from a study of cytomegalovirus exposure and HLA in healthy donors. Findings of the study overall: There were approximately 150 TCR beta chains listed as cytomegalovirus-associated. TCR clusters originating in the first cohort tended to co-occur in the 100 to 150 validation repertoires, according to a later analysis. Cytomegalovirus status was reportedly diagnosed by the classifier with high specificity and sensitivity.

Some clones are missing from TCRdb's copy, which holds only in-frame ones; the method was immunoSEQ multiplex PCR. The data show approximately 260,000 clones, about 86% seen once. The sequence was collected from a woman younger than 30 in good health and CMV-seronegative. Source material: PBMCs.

CDR3 DNA sequence: TGTGCCAGCTCACGGACAGGGGAGGACACTGAAGCTTTCTTT. Protein product: CASSRTGEDTEAFF. The chain employs TRBV18 and TRBJ1-1, with 9 bases lining up with TRBD1. The CDR3 consists of 14 residues. The germline CDR1 and CDR2 sequences are KGHSH and LQKENI. Trimming cost V 4 bases and J 3 bases; bases outside gene matches: 3.